This T cell receptor (beta chain) was identified in a study of OX40 agonist ivuxolimab in advanced cancers. About the investigation overall: The costimulatory receptor OX40 (CD134) was targeted by ivuxolimab, a fully human IgG2 agonistic monoclonal antibody. Partial responses occurred in three dose-escalation patients, of whom one had hepatocellular carcinoma and two had cutaneous melanoma. Peripheral TCRbeta sequencing aimed to test whether ivuxolimab altered TCR sequence diversity and caused clonal T-cell expansion. The monotherapy dose-escalation portion (N of about 52 patients) of the phase I ivuxolimab trial is reported in the paper. Of the roughly 50 dose-escalation patients, hepatocellular carcinoma was present in approximately 20, melanoma in around 15, renal cell carcinoma in 9 and head and neck cancer in 9. In the dose-escalation cohort, 82.7% of patients were male, and the mean age was approximately 64 years, with a range of about 23 to 90. Intravenous ivuxolimab was administered to patients every 2 weeks at six dose levels: 0.01, 0.1, 0.3, 1.5, 3 and 10 mg/kg. Prior anti-PD-1, anti-PD-L1 or anti-CTLA-4 therapy was permitted, and checkpoint inhibitors had been received by under 50% of dose-escalation patients.

Results the study describes overall, beyond this receptor: In the 0.1-3.0 mg/kg groups, partial responders were among the patients with the lowest normalized peripheral clonal expansion, particularly in CD8+ T cells. The antigen specificity of the clonally expanded peripheral T cells was not determined. After ivuxolimab, CD8+ T cells had more expanded clones than CD4+ T cells on average. At doses from 0.1 to 3.0 mg/kg, clonal expansion was seen in both CD4+ and CD8+ blood T cells between baseline and week 6. Low levels of normalized T-cell clonal expansion were also seen in some patients who did not respond.

In the case of this clone: There is no known antigen for this receptor. No much larger clonotype is one base removed from it; base qualities were not supplied.

For sequencing of the TCRbeta CDR3 region, genomic DNA was extracted from the sorted cells. The immunoSEQ Assay was used for sequencing of TCRbeta CDR3 regions. TCRdb mirrors the immuneACCESS table, restricted to in-frame sequences. Some clones are absent from its copies; in checked studies, under half trace to an unresolved V gene, and the reason for the others is unknown. For this sample the table gives roughly 38,000 clones, of which roughly 82% were detected only once. The top ten clones comprise less than 2% of the sample. The trial excluded patients who had a history of autoimmune disease or were on systemic immunosuppression. Peripheral blood for TCR sequencing was drawn from every dose cohort at baseline, at cycle 4 day 1 and at cycle 7 day 1. The samples were taken from a phase I, first-in-human, multicenter, open-label dose-escalation trial of ivuxolimab. Adults with locally advanced or metastatic head and neck squamous cell, hepatocellular, melanoma or renal cell carcinoma were enrolled in the trial. Before TCR sequencing, CD4+ T cells and CD8+ T cells from peripheral blood were sorted into separate populations.

The origin of this receptor is an adult with an advanced solid tumor such as melanoma, head and neck, liver or kidney cancer. Sequences were derived from CD4+ or CD8+ T cells sorted from blood, sampled in a trial of the OX40 agonist ivuxolimab.

Here is the DNA: TGTGCCAGTAGTAGGGGGACTAGCGGGACAGGAGATACGCAGTATTTT. This translates into CASSRGTSGTGDTQYF. The chain employs TRBV19 and TRBJ2-3; 13 nucleotides in the junction match TRBD2. Including cysteine and phenylalanine, the CDR3 has 16 amino acids. Only the CDR3 portion is preserved as DNA: 48 bases, with reading frame beginning at the first base. The junction shows trimming of 4 bases on V and 5 bases on J, and the gene matches do not reach 6 bases of it. According to the germline V gene (reference sequence), CDR1 reads LNHDA and CDR2 reads SQIVND.